The 32 T cell receptor beta chains below were found in one sample sequenced in a study of T cell changes during pregnancy in multiple sclerosis. The data were produced by immunoSEQ multiplex PCR, yet TCRdb's version contains in-frame clones alone and is incomplete. The sample lists roughly 55,000 clones, roughly 90% occurring once. The input for sequencing was CD4+ T cells from peripheral blood mononuclear cells, taken after pregnancy. These receptors were taken from a female donor in good health, enrolled as a control in a pregnancy study.

This chain links TRBV9 with TRBJ2-5; 8 bases are shared with TRBD2. Germline values: CDR1 SGDLS, CDR2 YYNGEE. This CDR3 contains 15 residues. The junction had 8 bases not matched to a gene; V was cut back by 2 bases and J by 5 bases. The CDR3 sequence is CASSVVSGGLETQYF. In DNA form, the CDR3 reads TGTGCCAGCAGCGTTGTATCGGGGGGGCTGGAGACCCAGTACTTC.

The rearrangement joins TRBV6-6 to TRBJ2-3; 11 bases match TRBD2. Germline trimming cut 4 bases from V and 14 bases from J; bases unmatched to any gene: 14. Germline CDR1 and CDR2: MNHNY and SVGAGI (reference sequence). The CDR3 runs to 15 residues. The CDR3 here is CASSFFAGLAGMGYF. The CDR3 nucleotides are TGTGCCAGCAGTTTCTTCGCCGGACTAGCGGGTATGGGGTATTTT.

The chain couples TRBV6-5 to TRBJ1-5, with 8 bases that match TRBD1. This CDR3 spans 13 amino acids. V was clipped by 6 bases and J by 5 bases; unmatched bases: 3. Germline CDR1 is MNHEY and CDR2 is SVGAGI. The CDR3 protein is CASRTGVDQPQHF. CDR3 sequence (DNA): TGTGCCAGCAGGACAGGGGTAGATCAGCCCCAGCATTTT.

The gene calls are TRBV7-2 and TRBJ2-3, with 11 bases aligning to TRBD2. From germline, CDR1 is SGHTA and CDR2 FQGNSA. V dropped 2 bases and J dropped 4; count of bases not matched to a gene: 14. The CDR3 spans 19 residues. The CDR3 here is CASSLTLPTSGGKADTQYF. In DNA, the CDR3 is TGTGCCAGCAGCTTAACCCTTCCTACTAGCGGGGGAAAAGCAGATACGCAGTATTTT. Variable domain in full (rest from reference TRBV7-2 and TRBJ2-3): GAGVSQSPSNKVTEKGKDVELRCDPISGHTALYWYRQSLGQGLEFLIYFQGNSAPDKSGLPSDRFSAERTGGSVSTLTIQRTQQEDSAVYLCASSLTLPTSGGKADTQYFGPGTRLTVL.

The chain's CDR3 is CASDRVVPGELFF. The DNA of the CDR3 is TGTGCCAGCGACAGGGTCGTCCCCGGGGAGCTGTTTTTT. The chain has TRBV6-1 and TRBJ2-2, with 7 bases fitting TRBD1. The V gene end was trimmed by 8 bases and the J gene end by 6 bases; junction bases not matched to a gene: 6. This CDR3 is 13 amino acids long. Germline CDR1 and CDR2: MNHNS and SASEGT.

The rearrangement links TRBV6-5 to TRBJ2-3; 7 nucleotides agree with TRBD2. Germline V gene lookup returns CDR1 MNHEY and CDR2 SVGAGI. Trimming cost V 4 bases and J 0 bases; bases outside gene matches: 7. This CDR3 spans 16 amino acids. The DNA of the CDR3 is TGTGCCAGCAGTTCCCCGGGAGGATCGAGCACAGATACGCAGTATTTT. It encodes CASSSPGGSSTDTQYF.

The J gene is TRBJ1-6, the V gene TRBV7-2; D unclear. The germline V gene encodes CDR1 SGHTA and CDR2 FQGNSA. The V gene lost 3 bases and the J gene lost 3 bases, with 9 bases spanning the gap. There are 15 residues in the CDR3. The CDR3 region has the DNA TGTGCCAGCAGCTTCGGGGTTGGCTATAATTCACCCCTCCACTTT. Amino acids: CASSFGVGYNSPLHF.

This chain joins TRBV27 and TRBJ2-1, with 11 bases that match TRBD2. The germline V gene has CDR1 MNHEY and CDR2 SMNVEV (reference sequence). The CDR3 consists of 15 residues. Losses at the gene ends were 3 bases for V and 7 bases for J; bases not matched to a gene: 5. CDR3 sequence reads: CASSFGVAGGNEQFF. DNA of the CDR3: TGTGCCAGCAGTTTCGGGGTAGCGGGAGGGAATGAGCAGTTCTTC.

The chain combines TRBV19 with TRBJ2-1; 12 positions agree with TRBD2. Germline V gene sequence: CDR1 LNHDA, CDR2 SQIVND (reference sequence). V was clipped by 5 bases and J by 7 bases; unmatched bases: 3. The CDR3 is made up of 14 amino acids. CDR3 protein: CASSSSGGANEQFF. In DNA, the CDR3 is TGTGCCAGTAGTTCTAGCGGGGGGGCGAATGAGCAGTTCTTC. Filled out from reference TRBV19 and TRBJ2-1, the complete variable domain reads DGGITQSPKYLFRKEGQNVTLSCEQNLNHDAMYWYRQDPGQGLRLIYYSQIVNDFQKGDIAEGYSVSREKKESFPLTVTSAQKNPTAFYLCASSSSGGANEQFFGPGTRLTVL.

This chain uses TRBV6-5 with TRBJ2-7; 9 bases line up with TRBD1. Trimming cost V 2 bases and J 6 bases; bases outside gene matches: 5. This CDR3 is 14 amino acids long. CDR1 and CDR2 from the germline V gene are MNHEY and SVGAGI. CDR3 nucleotide sequence: TGTGCCAGCAGTTACGACAGGGGGGCGGTCGAGCAGTACTTC. This codes for CASSYDRGAVEQYF.

Here the CDR3 reads CASSLGQPSTDTQYF. In nucleotides, the CDR3 is TGTGCCAGCAGCTTAGGACAGCCTAGCACAGATACGCAGTATTTT. The V call is TRBV7-6, the J call TRBJ2-3, with a tentative D call TRBD1 (5 bases). The CDR3 extends over 15 amino acids. Germline V lookup: CDR1 SGHVS, CDR2 FNYEAQ. V was trimmed by 1 base and J by 0 bases, leaving 8 bases between them.

This clone was seen a single time. This chain connects TRBV7-2 to TRBJ1-5; the D gene is possibly TRBD1 (5 bases). Trimming removed 5 bases from V and 5 bases from J, with 10 bases in between. This CDR3 is built from 13 residues. Germline assignment: CDR1 SGHTA and CDR2 FQGNSA. The CDR3 nucleotides read TGTGCCAGCAGCCCGGGGGTTGATCAGCCCCAGCATTTT. This gives the protein CASSPGVDQPQHF.

The J gene is TRBJ1-5, the V gene TRBV18; D possibly corresponds to TRBD1 (6 bases). Germline V CDR1 and CDR2: KGHSH, LQKENI. The CDR3 has 14 residues. V lost 6 bases and J 6 bases, leaving 15 bases between the germline ends. In nucleotides, the CDR3 is TGTGCCAGCTCTCAGGGGATAGGAGGTCAGCCCCAGCATTTT. The encoded protein is CASSQGIGGQPQHF.

The chain combines TRBV28 with TRBJ2-7; D remains ambiguous. The V and J ends lost 5 bases and 6 bases respectively, with 11 bases between them. Germline-derived CDR1 and CDR2 are MDHEN and SYDVKM. This CDR3 region has 12 residues. CDR3 in amino acids: CASSKNYPEQYF. The CDR3 nucleotides are TGTGCCAGCAGTAAGAACTATCCCGAGCAGTACTTC.

The chain employs TRBV5-1 and TRBJ2-6; 8 bases are shared with TRBD1. The J segment lost 1 base and the V segment lost 2 bases, leaving 5 bases of the junction unmatched. The CDR3 is 17 residues long. In germline, CDR1 is SGHRS, CDR2 YFSETQ. CDR3 nucleotides: TGCGCCAGCAGCTTTGGACAGGGCCGGTCTGGGGCCAACGTCCTGACTTTC. Its translation: CASSFGQGRSGANVLTF.

The chain links TRBV11-2 to TRBJ1-4, with TRBD1 matching over 7 bases. With 4 bases clipped from V and 3 bases from J, the junction kept 5 bases outside the gene matches. This CDR3 is 15 amino acids long. Germline CDR1 and CDR2: SGHAT and FQNNGV. The CDR3 nucleotides read TGTGCCAGCAGCTCCGACAGGGTCCCTAATGAAAAACTGTTTTTT. Its protein is CASSSDRVPNEKLFF. Using reference TRBV11-2 and TRBJ1-4 for the parts outside the CDR3, the full variable domain is EAGVAQSPRYKIIEKRQSVAFWCNPISGHATLYWYQQILGQGPKLLIQFQNNGVVDDSQLPKDRFSAERLKGVDSTLKIQPAKLEDSAVYLCASSSDRVPNEKLFFGSGTQLSVL.

The rearrangement joins TRBV10-3 to TRBJ1-6; possibly TRBD1 for D (5 bases). The CDR3 length is 13 residues. Germline CDR1 reads ENHRY; CDR2 reads SYGVKD. The V end lost 3 bases, the J end lost 6 bases, and 6 bases lay between the germline ends. CDR3 DNA sequence: TGTGCCATCAGTGACAGGGTTAATTCACCCCTCCACTTT. It specifies CAISDRVNSPLHF.

There are a few counts of this clone. The chain links TRBV19 to TRBJ1-5; a possible D gene is TRBD1 (5 bases). Trimming removed 3 bases at V and 4 bases at J, with 7 bases between. The CDR3 consists of 13 residues. Germline CDR1 and CDR2: LNHDA and SQIVND (reference sequence). The DNA for the CDR3 is TGTGCCAGTAGTATGGGGCGAAATCAGCCCCAGCATTTT. Its protein product is CASSMGRNQPQHF.

The chain employs TRBV2 and TRBJ2-1; TRBD1 agrees at 7 bases. V gave up 4 bases and J gave up 4 bases; unmatched junction bases: 7. CDR3 size: 15 residues. Germline V gives CDR1 SNHLY, CDR2 FYNNEI. The CDR3 loop is CASSATGVEYNEQFF. CDR3 nucleotides: TGTGCCAGCAGTGCCACAGGGGTCGAGTACAATGAGCAGTTCTTC.

This clone was picked up a small number of times. The chain combines TRBV7-3 with TRBJ2-7; 8 bases line up with TRBD2. Germline CDR1 reads SGHTA; CDR2 reads FQGTGA. The CDR3 loop spans 14 amino acids. V gave up 5 bases and J gave up 2 bases; unmatched junction bases: 5. DNA of the CDR3: TGTGCCAGCAGCAAAAGCGGGGGAACCTACGAGCAGTACTTC. Encoded protein: CASSKSGGTYEQYF.

The rearrangement joins TRBV7-2 to TRBJ1-2, with 8 nucleotides matching TRBD1. This CDR3 spans 13 amino acids. The junction had 5 bases not matched to a gene; V was cut back by 4 bases and J by 7 bases. CDR1 and CDR2 (germline): SGHTA, FQGNSA. CDR3 loop: CASSSETGAGYTF. Here the CDR3 DNA reads TGTGCCAGCAGCTCCGAGACAGGGGCTGGCTACACCTTC.

Written as DNA, the CDR3 is TGTGCCAGCAGCTTTGGGCGGGGGGTTCCCTACGAGCAGTACTTC. Translated, it gives CASSFGRGVPYEQYF. The chain carries TRBV7-2 and TRBJ2-7; TRBD2 agrees at 8 bases. CDR1 is SGHTA and CDR2 is FQGNSA in the germline V gene. V shed 3 bases and J 2 bases; nucleotides not matched to a gene: 6. The CDR3 has 15 amino acids.

This chain uses TRBV7-3 with TRBJ2-5; 7 nucleotides line up with TRBD2. V dropped 5 bases and J dropped 7; count of bases not matched to a gene: 10. Per germline, CDR1 SGHTA and CDR2 FQGTGA. The CDR3 length is 14 residues. CDR3 region: CASSQTSTGGTQYF. DNA for the CDR3: TGTGCCAGCAGCCAGACTAGCACTGGAGGGACCCAGTACTTC.

CDR3 nucleotide sequence: TGTGCCAGCGCGGGCGCGGGGGGGCCCAACAATGAGCAGTTCTTC. Its translation: CASAGAGGPNNEQFF. J is TRBJ2-1 and V is TRBV9; 9 bases align to TRBD2. The V gene's germline CDR1 is SGDLS and CDR2 YYNGEE. This CDR3 is 15 amino acids long. The ends lost 7 bases at V and 5 bases at J; junction bases unmatched: 10.

The V call is TRBV28, the J call TRBJ2-7; 9 nucleotides match TRBD1. The germline gives CDR1 MDHEN, CDR2 SYDVKM. The CDR3 sequence is 13 residues long. V shed 7 bases, J shed 6 bases, and the junction held 7 bases outside the gene matches. The CDR3 is CASIAGQGAEQYF. The DNA of the CDR3 is TGTGCCAGCATTGCGGGACAGGGTGCCGAGCAGTACTTC.

The genes are TRBV6-5 and TRBJ1-1, with a possible D match to TRBD1 (5 bases). Trimming removed 5 bases from V and 4 bases from J, with 8 bases in between. Germline CDR1 is MNHEY and CDR2 is SVGAGI. This CDR3 is 12 amino acids long. The CDR3 DNA reads as TGTGCCAGCAGTCGGGGGGGCACTGAAGCTTTCTTT. It yields the protein CASSRGGTEAFF.

The rearrangement links TRBV18 to TRBJ1-1; maybe TRBD1 (5 bases). This CDR3 contains 15 residues. The V end was cut by 0 bases, the J end by 4 bases, with 12 bases between. The germline V gene encodes CDR1 KGHSH and CDR2 LQKENI. The CDR3 sequence: CASSPPGGIRTEAFF. DNA of the CDR3: TGTGCCAGCTCACCACCGGGGGGGATTCGCACTGAAGCTTTCTTT.

The chain carries TRBV14 and TRBJ1-1, with 9 positions matching TRBD1. V trimming: 4 bases; J trimming: 10 bases; junction bases outside the gene matches: 13. CDR1 is SGHDN and CDR2 is FVKESK in the germline V gene. This CDR3 has 15 amino acids. The CDR3 loop is CASSPPRDRDIRAFF. CDR3 nucleotide sequence: TGTGCCAGCAGCCCGCCCCGGGACAGGGATATTAGAGCTTTCTTT.

The rearrangement joins TRBV5-1 to TRBJ2-7; D possibly corresponds to TRBD1 (6 bases). Trimming took 6 bases from V and 0 from J, leaving 13 bases between them. CDR3 length: 14 residues. Germline values: CDR1 SGHRS, CDR2 YFSETQ. This CDR3 is CASTTGPSSYEQYF. The CDR3 bases are TGCGCCAGCACAACAGGGCCGTCCTCCTACGAGCAGTACTTC.

The V and J genes are TRBV4-2 and TRBJ1-2, with D possibly TRBD1 on 5 matching bases. The germline V gene encodes CDR1 LGHNA and CDR2 YNFKEQ. Trimming removed 4 bases from V and 2 bases from J, with 14 bases in between. The CDR3 runs 15 residues. The CDR3 loop is CASSPPGATNYGYTF. CDR3 nucleotide sequence: TGTGCCAGCAGCCCCCCTGGGGCCACGAACTATGGCTACACCTTC.

This sequence joins TRBV18 and TRBJ2-7, with D possibly TRBD2 on 5 matching bases. The CDR3 spans 11 residues. V was clipped by 6 bases and J by 2 bases, with 5 bases between them. Germline V CDR1 and CDR2: KGHSH, LQKENI. This chain's CDR3 is CASSGTYEQYF. The DNA for the CDR3 is TGTGCCAGCTCCGGGACCTACGAGCAGTACTTC.

The J gene is TRBJ1-2, the V gene TRBV6-5, with D hard to call. The V end was cut by 0 bases, the J end by 3 bases, with 14 bases between. CDR3 length equals 16 residues. The germline V gene has CDR1 MNHEY and CDR2 SVGAGI. CDR3 sequence reads: CASSYSAAEGYYGYTF. The DNA of the CDR3 is TGTGCCAGCAGTTACTCCGCCGCGGAGGGCTACTATGGCTACACCTTC.